This T cell receptor beta chain was sequenced during a study of T cells of healthy individuals. In TCRdb, the 5' RACE reads were re-called with MiXCR into one record per CDR3 protein. This table has 35,000 to 45,000 distinct CDR3 sequences, 3.5% to 5.5% appearing once. This clonotype has more than one count but fewer than ten. Germline V gene lookup returns CDR1 SGHAT and CDR2 FQNNGV. Trimming cost V 4 bases and J 1 base, with 10 bases left between them. CDR3 length: 14 amino acids. The sequence was collected from a human donor in good health. The chain recombines TRBV11-2 with TRBJ1-1; D is possibly TRBD1 (5 bases). The CDR3 region is CASSSLRGNTEAFF. As DNA, the CDR3 is TGTGCCAGCAGCTCTTTGAGGGGGAACACTGAAGCTTTCTTT.